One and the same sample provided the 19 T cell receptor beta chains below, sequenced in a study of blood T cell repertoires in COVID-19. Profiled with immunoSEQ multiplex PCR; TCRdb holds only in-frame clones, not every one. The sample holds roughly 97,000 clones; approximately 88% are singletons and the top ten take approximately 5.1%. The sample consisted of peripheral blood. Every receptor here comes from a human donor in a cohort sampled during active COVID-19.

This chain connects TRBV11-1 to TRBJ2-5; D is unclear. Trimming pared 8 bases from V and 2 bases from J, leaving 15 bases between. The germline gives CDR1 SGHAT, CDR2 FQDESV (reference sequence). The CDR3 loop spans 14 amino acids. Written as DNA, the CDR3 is TGTGCCAGCGCCCCTTTCCGTACTCAAGAGACCCAGTACTTC. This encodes CASAPFRTQETQYF.

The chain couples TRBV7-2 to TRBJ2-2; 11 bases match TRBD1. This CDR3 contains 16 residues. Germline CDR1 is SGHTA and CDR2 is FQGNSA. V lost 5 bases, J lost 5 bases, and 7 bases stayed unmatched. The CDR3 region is CASSHSGTGGTGELFF. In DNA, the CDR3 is TGTGCCAGCAGCCATTCGGGGACAGGGGGAACCGGGGAGCTGTTTTTT.

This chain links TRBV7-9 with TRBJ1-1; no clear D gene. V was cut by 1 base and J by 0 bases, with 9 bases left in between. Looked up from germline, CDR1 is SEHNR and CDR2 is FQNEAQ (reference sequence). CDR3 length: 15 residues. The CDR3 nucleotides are TGTGCCAGCAGCTTAGGAAGAAGCCTGAACACTGAAGCTTTCTTT. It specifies CASSLGRSLNTEAFF.

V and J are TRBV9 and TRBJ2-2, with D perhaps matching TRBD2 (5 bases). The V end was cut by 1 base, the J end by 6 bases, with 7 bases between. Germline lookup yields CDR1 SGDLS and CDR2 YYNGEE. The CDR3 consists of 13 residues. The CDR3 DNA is TGTGCCAGCAGCGTAAATAGCGCCGGGGAGCTGTTTTTT. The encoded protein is CASSVNSAGELFF.

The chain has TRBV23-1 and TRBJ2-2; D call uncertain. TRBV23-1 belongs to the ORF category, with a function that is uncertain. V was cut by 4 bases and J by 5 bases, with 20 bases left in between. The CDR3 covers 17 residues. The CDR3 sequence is CASSPPGEVVETGELFF. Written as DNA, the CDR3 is TGCGCCAGCAGTCCTCCCGGCGAAGTAGTGGAGACCGGGGAGCTGTTTTTT.

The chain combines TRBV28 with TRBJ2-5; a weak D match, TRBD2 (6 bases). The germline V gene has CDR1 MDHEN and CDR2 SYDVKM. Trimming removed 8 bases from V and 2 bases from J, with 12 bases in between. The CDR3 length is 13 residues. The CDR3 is CASLRGKQETQYF. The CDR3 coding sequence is TGTGCCAGCCTTCGCGGGAAACAAGAGACCCAGTACTTC.

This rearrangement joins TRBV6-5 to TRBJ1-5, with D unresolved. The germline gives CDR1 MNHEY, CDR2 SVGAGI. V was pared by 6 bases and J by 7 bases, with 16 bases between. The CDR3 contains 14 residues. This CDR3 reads CASSPFGGPQPQHF. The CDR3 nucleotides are TGTGCCAGCAGCCCGTTTGGAGGACCCCAGCCCCAGCATTTT.

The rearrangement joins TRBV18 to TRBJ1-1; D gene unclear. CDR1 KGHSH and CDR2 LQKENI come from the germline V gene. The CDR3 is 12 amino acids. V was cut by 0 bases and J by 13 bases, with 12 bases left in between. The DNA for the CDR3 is TGTGCCAGCTCACCACCGACCACGGGAGGTTTCTTT. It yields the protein CASSPPTTGGFF.

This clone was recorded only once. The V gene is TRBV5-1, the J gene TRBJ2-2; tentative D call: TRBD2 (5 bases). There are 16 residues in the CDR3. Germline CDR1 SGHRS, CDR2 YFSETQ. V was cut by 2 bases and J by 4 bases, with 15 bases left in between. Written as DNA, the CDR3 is TGCGCCAGCAGCTTCTCCTCTAGCTCAGGCACCGGGGAGCTGTTTTTT. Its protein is CASSFSSSSGTGELFF.

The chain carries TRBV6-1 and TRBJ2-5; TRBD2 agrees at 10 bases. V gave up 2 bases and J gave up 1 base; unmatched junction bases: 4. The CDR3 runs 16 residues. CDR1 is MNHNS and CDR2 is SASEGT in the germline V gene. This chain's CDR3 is CASSELSGGSQETQYF. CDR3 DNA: TGTGCCAGCAGTGAACTTAGCGGGGGGTCCCAAGAGACCCAGTACTTC.

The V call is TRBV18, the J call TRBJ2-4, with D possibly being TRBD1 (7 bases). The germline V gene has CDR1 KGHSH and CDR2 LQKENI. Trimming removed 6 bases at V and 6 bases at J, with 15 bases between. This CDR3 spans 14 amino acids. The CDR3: CASSQGGVRNIQYF. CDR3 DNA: TGTGCCAGCTCCCAGGGGGGAGTGAGAAACATTCAGTACTTC.

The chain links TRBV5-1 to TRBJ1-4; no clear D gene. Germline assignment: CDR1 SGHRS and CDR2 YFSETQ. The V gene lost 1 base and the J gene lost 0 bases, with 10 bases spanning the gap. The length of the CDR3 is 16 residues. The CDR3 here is CASSLRGEATNEKLFF. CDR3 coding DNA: TGCGCCAGCAGCTTGCGGGGTGAGGCAACTAATGAAAAACTGTTTTTT.

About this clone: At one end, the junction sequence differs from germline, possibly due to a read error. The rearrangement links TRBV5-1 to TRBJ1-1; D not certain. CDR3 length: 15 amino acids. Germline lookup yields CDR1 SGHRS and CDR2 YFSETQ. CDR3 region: CASSLVVASSSEAFF. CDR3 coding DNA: TGCGCCAGCAGTTTGGTCGTGGCATCATCCTCTGAAGCTTTCTTT.

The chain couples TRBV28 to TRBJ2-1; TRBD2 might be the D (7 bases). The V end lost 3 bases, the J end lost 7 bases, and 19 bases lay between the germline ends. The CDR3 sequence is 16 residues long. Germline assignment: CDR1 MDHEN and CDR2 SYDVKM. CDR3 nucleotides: TGTGCCAGCAGTTTTGGGCGGGGGCAGGGGAGGAATGAGCAGTTCTTC. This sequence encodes CASSFGRGQGRNEQFF.

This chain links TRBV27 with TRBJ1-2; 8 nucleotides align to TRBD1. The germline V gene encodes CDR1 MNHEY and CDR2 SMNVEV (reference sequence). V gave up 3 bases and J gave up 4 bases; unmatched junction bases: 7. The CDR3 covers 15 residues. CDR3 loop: CASSFSQGARYGYTF. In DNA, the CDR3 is TGTGCCAGCAGTTTCTCGCAGGGGGCGCGCTATGGCTACACCTTC.

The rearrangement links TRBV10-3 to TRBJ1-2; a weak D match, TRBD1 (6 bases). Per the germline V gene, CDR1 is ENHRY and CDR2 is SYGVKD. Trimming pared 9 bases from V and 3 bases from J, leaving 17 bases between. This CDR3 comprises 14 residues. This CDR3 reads CAITKDRTHYGYTF. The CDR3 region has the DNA TGTGCCATAACAAAAGACAGGACCCACTATGGCTACACCTTC.

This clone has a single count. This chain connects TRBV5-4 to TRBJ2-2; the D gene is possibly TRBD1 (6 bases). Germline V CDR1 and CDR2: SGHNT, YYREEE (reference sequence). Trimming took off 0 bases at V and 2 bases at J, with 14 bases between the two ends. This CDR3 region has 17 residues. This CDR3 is CASSLVQGSRNTGELFF. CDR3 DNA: TGTGCCAGCAGCTTGGTACAGGGCAGTAGAAACACCGGGGAGCTGTTTTTT.

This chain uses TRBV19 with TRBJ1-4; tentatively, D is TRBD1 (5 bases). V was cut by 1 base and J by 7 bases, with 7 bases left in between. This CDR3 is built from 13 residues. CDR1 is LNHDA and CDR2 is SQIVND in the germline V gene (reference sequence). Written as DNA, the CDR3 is TGTGCCAGTAGTATAGTGGGGGGTGAAAAACTGTTTTTT. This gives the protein CASSIVGGEKLFF.

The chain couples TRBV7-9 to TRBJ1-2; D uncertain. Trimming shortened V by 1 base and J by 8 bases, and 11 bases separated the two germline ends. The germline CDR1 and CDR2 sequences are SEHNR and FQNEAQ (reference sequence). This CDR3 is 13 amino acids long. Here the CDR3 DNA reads TGTGCCAGCAGCTTAGGAGGGCAGAAGGGCTACACCTTC. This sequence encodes CASSLGGQKGYTF.